This TCR beta chain was obtained from a study of blood T cell repertoires in COVID-19. Across the study: Donors in the United States, Italy and Spain gave samples during acute or convalescent COVID-19.

In the original analysis: Amplifying reference gene primers gave estimates of nucleated cell counts. Here immunoSEQ multiplex PCR was the method, and the copy in TCRdb shows in-frame clones only, minus some. V and J calls and clone size are copied from that table; D and trimming were computed from the DNA. Counted here are approximately 67,000 clones, roughly 90% occurring once; the ten biggest clones make up around 4.7%. The source is a woman between 55 and 75 years old with active COVID-19. The sequencing sample was made of peripheral blood.

The CDR3 loop reads CASSSGQGRQPQHF. The CDR3 DNA follows: TGTGCCAGCAGTTCAGGACAGGGGAGGCAGCCCCAGCATTTT. The chain uses TRBV6-5 and TRBJ1-5; TRBD1 matches at 9 bases. Trimming cost V 4 bases and J 7 bases; bases outside gene matches: 5. The CDR3 length is 14 residues. Germline assignment: CDR1 MNHEY and CDR2 SVGAGI.